Listed here are 10 T cell receptor beta chains from one sample, sequenced in a study of PD-L1 blockade in urothelial cancer. The data were produced by immunoSEQ multiplex PCR, yet TCRdb's version contains in-frame clones alone and is incomplete. Of tens of thousands of clones listed, 75% to 90% are singletons. This specimen consisted of PBMCs, obtained around atezolizumab (anti-PD-L1) treatment. These receptors all stem from a woman aged 65 to 85 with urothelial cancer.

This sequence joins TRBV30 and TRBJ2-3, with 11 bases identical to TRBD2. The V gene's germline CDR1 is GTSNPN and CDR2 SVGIG (reference sequence). The junction had 6 bases not matched to a gene; V was cut back by 5 bases and J by 2 bases. This CDR3 has 15 amino acids. The chain's CDR3 is CAWAELAGDTDTQYF. DNA of the CDR3: TGTGCCTGGGCGGAACTAGCGGGAGACACAGATACGCAGTATTTT.

The chain links TRBV5-6 to TRBJ1-1, with D maybe TRBD1 (6 bases). The germline V and J ends were trimmed by 5 bases and 0 bases, with 20 bases remaining between them. From germline, CDR1 is SGHDT and CDR2 YYEEEE. This CDR3 has 17 residues. CDR3 protein: CASSHPLRRGMNTEAFF. CDR3 sequence (DNA): TGTGCCAGCAGTCACCCTCTTCGCAGGGGAATGAACACTGAAGCTTTCTTT.

The chain combines TRBV6-1 with TRBJ1-5; 7 positions match TRBD1. V lost 7 bases, J lost 3 bases, and 6 bases stayed unmatched. Germline CDR1 and CDR2: MNHNS and SASEGT. This CDR3 region has 14 residues. The CDR3 DNA follows: TGTGCCAGCAATCCGACAGGGTCCAATCAGCCCCAGCATTTT. Amino acids: CASNPTGSNQPQHF.

This clone was seen a few times. The chain is built from TRBV19 and TRBJ2-1; 11 positions match TRBD2. CDR1 is LNHDA, CDR2 SQIVND, per germline (reference sequence). There are 16 residues in the CDR3. V was pared by 3 bases and J by 8 bases, with 9 bases of the junction left unmatched. CDR3 nucleotide sequence: TGTGCCAGTAGTATTTTTAGCGGGAGGGTCAGAGATGAGCAGTTCTTC. This translates into CASSIFSGRVRDEQFF.

The chain couples TRBV10-3 to TRBJ1-6; no clear D. The CDR3 is made up of 15 amino acids. Trimming left V 3 bases short and J 3 bases short, with 9 bases between. Germline CDR1 ENHRY, CDR2 SYGVKD. Written as DNA, the CDR3 is TGTGCCATCAGTGACGGTCAGGTCTATAATTCACCCCTCCACTTT. This encodes CAISDGQVYNSPLHF.

The V gene is TRBV5-4, the J gene TRBJ2-1; 10 positions agree with TRBD2. The V and J ends lost 0 bases and 15 bases, in that order; junction bases with no gene match: 6. The V gene's germline CDR1 is SGHNT and CDR2 YYREEE (reference sequence). The CDR3 extends over 13 amino acids. CDR3 DNA sequence: TGTGCCAGCAGCTTGGCTCTAGCGGGGGACGCGTTCTTC. This gives the protein CASSLALAGDAFF.

The chain links TRBV5-1 to TRBJ2-3, with a weak D call TRBD2 (6 bases). V dropped 0 bases and J dropped 4 bases, with 12 bases sitting between them. CDR1 is SGHRS, CDR2 YFSETQ, per germline. The CDR3 runs to 15 residues. The CDR3, as DNA: TGCGCCAGCAGCTTGGCCCGCGGGGATGCAGATACGCAGTATTTT. It is translated as CASSLARGDADTQYF.

This sequence joins TRBV7-2 and TRBJ2-5, with D possibly matching TRBD2 (6 bases). Germline V gene lookup returns CDR1 SGHTA and CDR2 FQGNSA. The CDR3 runs 16 residues. Trimming removed 1 base from V and 1 base from J, with 13 bases in between. CDR3 in DNA: TGTGCCAGCAGCTTAGTTGCGGGATTTTTCCAAGAGACCCAGTACTTC. Its protein is CASSLVAGFFQETQYF.

The V and J genes are TRBV4-1 and TRBJ2-7; 7 bases fit TRBD2. Per germline, CDR1 MGHRA and CDR2 YSYEKL. This CDR3 region has 14 residues. The V and J ends lost 0 bases and 6 bases, in that order; junction bases with no gene match: 5. The CDR3 sequence is CASSQEGGGPEQYF. The CDR3 nucleotides are TGCGCCAGCAGCCAAGAGGGGGGAGGGCCCGAGCAGTACTTC.

The V call is TRBV7-9, the J call TRBJ2-5, with TRBD2 identical over 12 bases. The CDR3 consists of 19 residues. Germline V gives CDR1 SEHNR, CDR2 FQNEAQ (reference sequence). V was clipped by 2 bases and J by 2 bases; unmatched bases: 12. CDR3 DNA: TGTGCCAGCAGCTTATTTCGACGCTGGACTAGCGGGATTCAAGAGACCCAGTACTTC. Its translation is CASSLFRRWTSGIQETQYF.